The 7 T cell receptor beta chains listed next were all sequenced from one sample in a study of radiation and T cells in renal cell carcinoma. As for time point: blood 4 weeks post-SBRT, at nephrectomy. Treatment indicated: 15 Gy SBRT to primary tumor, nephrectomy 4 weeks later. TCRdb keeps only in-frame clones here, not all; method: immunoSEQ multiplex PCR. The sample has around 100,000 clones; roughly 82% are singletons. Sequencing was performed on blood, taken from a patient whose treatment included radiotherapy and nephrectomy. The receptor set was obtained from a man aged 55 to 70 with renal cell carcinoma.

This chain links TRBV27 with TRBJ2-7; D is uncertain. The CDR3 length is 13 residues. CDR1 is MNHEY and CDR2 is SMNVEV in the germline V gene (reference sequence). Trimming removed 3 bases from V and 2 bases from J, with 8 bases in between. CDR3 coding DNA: TGTGCCAGCAGTTTCGCCGGTACCTACGAGCAGTACTTC. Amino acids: CASSFAGTYEQYF.

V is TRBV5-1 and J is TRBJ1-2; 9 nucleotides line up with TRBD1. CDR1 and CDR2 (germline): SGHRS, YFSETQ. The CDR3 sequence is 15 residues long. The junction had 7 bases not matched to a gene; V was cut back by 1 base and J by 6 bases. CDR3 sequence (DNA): TGCGCCAGCAGCTTGCTCACAGGGGGCGAACATGGCTACACCTTC. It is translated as CASSLLTGGEHGYTF.

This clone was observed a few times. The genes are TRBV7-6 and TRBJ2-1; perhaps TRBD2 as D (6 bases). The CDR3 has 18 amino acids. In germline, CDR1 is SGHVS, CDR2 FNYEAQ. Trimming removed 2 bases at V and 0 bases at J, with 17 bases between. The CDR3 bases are TGTGCCAGCAGCTTAATCAGGTCTAGCGCGATCTCCTACAATGAGCAGTTCTTC. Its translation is CASSLIRSSAISYNEQFF. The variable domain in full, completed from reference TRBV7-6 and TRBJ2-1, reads GAGVSQSPRYKVTKRGQDVALRCDPISGHVSLYWYRQALGQGPEFLTYFNYEAQQDKSGLPNDRFSAERPEGSISTLTIQRTEQRDSAMYRCASSLIRSSAISYNEQFFGPGTRLTVL.

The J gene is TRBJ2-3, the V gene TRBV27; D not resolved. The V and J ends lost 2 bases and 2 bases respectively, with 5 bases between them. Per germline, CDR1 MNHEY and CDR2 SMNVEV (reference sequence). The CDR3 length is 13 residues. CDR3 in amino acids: CASSLPNTDTQYF. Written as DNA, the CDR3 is TGTGCCAGCAGTTTACCCAACACAGATACGCAGTATTTT.

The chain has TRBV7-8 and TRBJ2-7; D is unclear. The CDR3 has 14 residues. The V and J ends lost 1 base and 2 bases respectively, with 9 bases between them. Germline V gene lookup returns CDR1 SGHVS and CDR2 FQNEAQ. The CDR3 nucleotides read TGTGCCAGCAGCTTAGGCTTGGGGACCTACGAGCAGTACTTC. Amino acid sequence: CASSLGLGTYEQYF.

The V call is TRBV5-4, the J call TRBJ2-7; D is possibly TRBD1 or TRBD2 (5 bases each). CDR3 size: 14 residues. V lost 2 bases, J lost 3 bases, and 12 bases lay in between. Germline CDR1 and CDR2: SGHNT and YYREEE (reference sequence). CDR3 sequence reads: CASSFPGPDYEQYF. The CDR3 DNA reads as TGTGCCAGCAGCTTTCCGGGACCGGACTACGAGCAGTACTTC.

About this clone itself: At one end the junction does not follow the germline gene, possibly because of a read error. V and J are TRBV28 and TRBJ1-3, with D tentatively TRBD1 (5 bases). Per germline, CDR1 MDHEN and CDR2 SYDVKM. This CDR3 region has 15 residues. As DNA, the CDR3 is TGTGCCAGCAGTTTAAGACGGGACTCTCGAAACACCATATATTTT. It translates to CASSLRRDSRNTIYF.